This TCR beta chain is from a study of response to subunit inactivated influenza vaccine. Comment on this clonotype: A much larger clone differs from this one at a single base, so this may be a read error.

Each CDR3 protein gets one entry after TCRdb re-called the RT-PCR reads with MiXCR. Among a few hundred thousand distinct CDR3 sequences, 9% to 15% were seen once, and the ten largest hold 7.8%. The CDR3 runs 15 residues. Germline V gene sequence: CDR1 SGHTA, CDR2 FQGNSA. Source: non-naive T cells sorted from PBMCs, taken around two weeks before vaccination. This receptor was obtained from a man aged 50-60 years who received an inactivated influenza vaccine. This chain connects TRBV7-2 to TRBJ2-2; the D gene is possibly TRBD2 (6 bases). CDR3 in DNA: TGTGCCAGCAGCTTAGCGGAGGGAAACACCGGGGAGCTGGTTTTT. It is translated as CASSLAEGNTGELVF. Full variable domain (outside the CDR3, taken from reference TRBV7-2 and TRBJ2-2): GAGVSQSPSNKVTEKGKDVELRCDPISGHTALYWYRQSLGQGLEFLIYFQGNSAPDKSGLPSDRFSAERTGGSVSTLTIQRTQQEDSAVYLCASSLAEGNTGELVFGEGSRLTVL.